This T cell receptor beta chain was identified in a study of control samples from healthy donors and cancer patients. The CDR3 has 15 residues. The germline gives CDR1 MNHNY, CDR2 SVGAGI (reference sequence). V shed 2 bases, J shed 7 bases, and the junction held 5 bases outside the gene matches. Measured with immunoSEQ multiplex PCR; TCRdb has only the in-frame clones, and not every one. The profile shows 69,000 or so clones, about 95% of them singletons. Sequences were obtained from blood. This receptor was identified in a woman in her thirties in good health. The gene calls are TRBV6-6 and TRBJ1-6, with 7 nucleotides matching TRBD1. This CDR3 is CASSYDGQANSPLHF. The CDR3 DNA sequence: TGTGCCAGCAGTTACGACGGACAGGCAAATTCACCCCTCCACTTT.